These 13 T cell receptor beta chains were all obtained from the same sample, sequenced in a study of shared clonotypes between healthy human individuals. Profiling relied on immunoSEQ multiplex PCR, and the TCRdb table lists in-frame clones only, not all of them. The data contain approximately 2.3 million clones, over 90% of them singletons. Sequencing was performed on naive CD4+ T cells from PBMCs. Subset given: CD45RA+ positively selected. These receptors all come from a man between 18 and 35 years old in good health. Some clones in this sample may be carry-over from other donors' samples.

The chain recombines TRBV11-1 with TRBJ2-7, with 10 bases that match TRBD1. The CDR3 is made up of 14 amino acids. The ends lost 4 bases at V and 4 bases at J; junction bases unmatched: 4. In germline, CDR1 is SGHAT, CDR2 FQDESV (reference sequence). The CDR3 DNA follows: TGTGCCAGCAGCTATGGGACAGGGGTATACGAGCAGTACTTC. Translated: CASSYGTGVYEQYF.

A single count supports this clone. Other DNA sequences in this specimen translate into the identical CDR3. The chain is built from TRBV28 and TRBJ1-3; no firm D call. The V and J ends lost 6 bases and 2 bases respectively, with 8 bases between them. The CDR3 runs to 13 residues. The germline gives CDR1 MDHEN, CDR2 SYDVKM. The CDR3 here is CASRPLAGNTIYF. CDR3 nucleotide sequence: TGTGCCAGCAGACCTCTCGCTGGAAACACCATATATTTT.

The chain joins TRBV7-2 to TRBJ2-5, with D unresolved. Per germline, CDR1 SGHTA and CDR2 FQGNSA. The V end lost 5 bases, the J end lost 5 bases, and 21 bases lay between the germline ends. The CDR3 has 16 residues. CDR3 protein: CASSPGLGRLGETQYF. The CDR3 DNA follows: TGTGCCAGCAGCCCTGGCCTAGGCCGACTGGGGGAGACCCAGTACTTC. The variable domain in full, with the rest retrieved from reference TRBV7-2 and TRBJ2-5, is GAGVSQSPSNKVTEKGKDVELRCDPISGHTALYWYRQSLGQGLEFLIYFQGNSAPDKSGLPSDRFSAERTGGSVSTLTIQRTQQEDSAVYLCASSPGLGRLGETQYFGPGTRLLVL.

The J gene is TRBJ2-7, the V gene TRBV28; D gene unclear. The CDR3 has 14 residues. Trimming left V 3 bases short and J 1 base short, with 10 bases between. The germline V gene has CDR1 MDHEN and CDR2 SYDVKM. The CDR3 sequence is CASSLVSESYEQYF. The DNA for the CDR3 is TGTGCCAGCAGTTTGGTGTCAGAATCCTACGAGCAGTACTTC.

Of note for this clone: At the DNA level, this CDR3 is encoded by other sequences in the same sample as well. The chain is built from TRBV11-2 and TRBJ2-5; D gene uncertain. The CDR3 spans 11 residues. Deletions cut 3 bases from V and 5 bases from J, with 4 bases between. Germline V gives CDR1 SGHAT, CDR2 FQNNGV. The CDR3 here is CASSFGETQYF. The CDR3 coding sequence is TGTGCCAGCAGCTTCGGGGAGACCCAGTACTTC.

This clone was seen a handful of times. The chain joins TRBV10-3 to TRBJ1-1; D is perhaps TRBD1 (5 bases). Per the germline V gene, CDR1 is ENHRY and CDR2 is SYGVKD. This CDR3 has 13 amino acids. Trimming pared 2 bases from V and 4 bases from J, leaving 8 bases between. The CDR3 loop reads CAISEGGLTEAFF. CDR3 bases: TGTGCCATCAGTGAGGGGGGTCTCACTGAAGCTTTCTTT.

This clone has a single count. The V call is TRBV29-1, the J call TRBJ2-1; D not certain. The length of the CDR3 is 9 residues. Trimming removed 5 bases from V and 9 bases from J, with 5 bases in between. Germline CDR1 is SQVTM and CDR2 is ANQGSEA. The CDR3 reads CSVNSEQFF. The CDR3 region has the DNA TGCAGCGTTAATAGTGAGCAGTTCTTC.

To note about this clone: This same CDR3 is encoded by further DNA sequences in the sample. This chain links TRBV2 with TRBJ2-2; no clear D. This CDR3 has 12 residues. Trimming took 3 bases from V and 6 from J, leaving 5 bases between them. Germline loops: CDR1 SNHLY, CDR2 FYNNEI. The CDR3 sequence is CASSEGAGELFF. CDR3 nucleotide sequence: TGTGCCAGCAGTGAGGGCGCCGGGGAGCTGTTTTTT.

This clone occurred once. The chain combines TRBV25-1 with TRBJ2-1; TRBD2 agrees at 7 bases. The germline gives CDR1 MGHDK, CDR2 SYGVNS. The CDR3 consists of 17 residues. J was trimmed by 2 bases and V by 1 base; bases with no gene match: 8. In nucleotides, the CDR3 is TGTGCCAGCAGTGAATTAAAAGCGGGAATAACCTACAATGAGCAGTTCTTC. Its protein product is CASSELKAGITYNEQFF.

J is TRBJ2-7 and V is TRBV27; 11 bases are shared with TRBD2. J lost 7 bases, V lost 6 bases, and 11 bases had no gene match. CDR1 is MNHEY and CDR2 is SMNVEV in the germline V gene (reference sequence). This CDR3 contains 15 residues. The CDR3 sequence: CASSRTLAGDDEQYF. The CDR3 bases are TGTGCCAGCAGCCGGACACTAGCGGGAGATGATGAGCAGTACTTC.

This chain connects TRBV28 to TRBJ1-3; no definite D call. The CDR3 is 17 residues long. The ends were cut back, 2 bases at V and 0 bases at J, with 14 bases in the middle. Germline CDR1 and CDR2: MDHEN and SYDVKM. In DNA form, the CDR3 reads TGTGCCAGCAGTTTAACGGCAGCCGATGACTCTGGAAACACCATATATTTT. This gives the protein CASSLTAADDSGNTIYF.

The chain carries TRBV2 and TRBJ2-2; 10 bases are shared with TRBD1. The CDR3 has 16 residues. V shed 6 bases and J 5 bases; nucleotides not matched to a gene: 9. From germline, CDR1 is SNHLY and CDR2 FYNNEI. The CDR3: CASRELDRGGTGELFF. The CDR3, as DNA: TGTGCCAGCAGGGAACTGGACAGGGGGGGAACCGGGGAGCTGTTTTTT.

The CDR3 DNA reads as TGTGCCAGCAGCTCCCCAGGGGAGAGGGTCGGGGAGCTGTTTTTT. It translates to CASSSPGERVGELFF. V and J are TRBV28 and TRBJ2-2, with D perhaps matching TRBD1 (6 bases). This CDR3 comprises 15 residues. Germline V lookup: CDR1 MDHEN, CDR2 SYDVKM. V was clipped by 6 bases and J by 7 bases, with 18 bases between them.